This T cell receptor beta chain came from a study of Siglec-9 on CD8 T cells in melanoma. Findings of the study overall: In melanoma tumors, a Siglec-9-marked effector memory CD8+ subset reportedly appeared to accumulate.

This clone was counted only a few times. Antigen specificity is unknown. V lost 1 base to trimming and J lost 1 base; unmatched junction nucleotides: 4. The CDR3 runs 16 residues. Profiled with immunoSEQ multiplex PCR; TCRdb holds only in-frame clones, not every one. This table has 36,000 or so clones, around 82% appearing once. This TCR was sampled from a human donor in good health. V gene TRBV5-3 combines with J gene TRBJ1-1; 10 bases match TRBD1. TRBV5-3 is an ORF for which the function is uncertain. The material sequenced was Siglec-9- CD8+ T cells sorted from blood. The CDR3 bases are TGTGCCAGAAGCTTGAACCGGGACAGGGGGAACACTGAAGCTTTCTTT. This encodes CARSLNRDRGNTEAFF.